Below, 8 T cell receptor beta chains from the same sample are listed, as sequenced in a study of blood T cell repertoires in COVID-19. TCRdb's table, derived via immunoSEQ multiplex PCR, lists solely in-frame clones and lacks some. The table lists 400,000 or so clones, around 90% of them singletons, with roughly 0.78% in the top ten. The material sequenced was peripheral blood. Receptor source: a man aged 18 to 29 with COVID-19, enrolled during active disease.

The CDR3 DNA reads TGTGCCAGCAGCTCGGCCCAAGCGAGCACAGATACGCAGTATTTT. Encoded protein: CASSSAQASTDTQYF. J is TRBJ2-3 and V is TRBV7-2; unclear D gene. Trimming removed 4 bases at V and 0 bases at J, with 11 bases between. The CDR3 is made up of 15 amino acids. In germline, CDR1 is SGHTA, CDR2 FQGNSA.

The rearrangement joins TRBV27 to TRBJ2-6, with TRBD1 as a possible D gene (6 bases). V lost 4 bases and J 2 bases, leaving 18 bases between the germline ends. The germline CDR1 and CDR2 sequences are MNHEY and SMNVEV (reference sequence). This CDR3 has 18 amino acids. The CDR3 loop reads CASSSQLRTGTGANVLTF. As DNA, the CDR3 is TGTGCCAGCAGTTCCCAACTGAGAACAGGGACTGGGGCCAACGTCCTGACTTTC.

The rearrangement links TRBV19 to TRBJ2-1; a possible D gene is TRBD2 (7 bases). V shed 5 bases and J shed 2 bases, with 10 bases lying between them. This CDR3 comprises 14 residues. The V gene's germline CDR1 is LNHDA and CDR2 SQIVND (reference sequence). This CDR3 is CASSAGDTYNEQFF. In nucleotides, the CDR3 is TGTGCCAGTAGTGCGGGGGACACCTACAATGAGCAGTTCTTC.

This clone was counted once. The gene calls are TRBV2 and TRBJ2-3; 16 nucleotides align to TRBD2. Trimming cost V 7 bases and J 7 bases; bases outside gene matches: 5. The CDR3 runs to 15 residues. CDR1 and CDR2 from the germline V gene are SNHLY and FYNNEI. In nucleotides, the CDR3 is TGTGCCAGCACTGGGACTAGCGGGAGGGCGAATACGCAGTATTTT. Translating gives CASTGTSGRANTQYF.

The chain employs TRBV18 and TRBJ1-5; weak D call: TRBD1 (5 bases). Trimming took off 4 bases at V and 4 bases at J, with 14 bases between the two ends. The CDR3 consists of 15 residues. CDR1 KGHSH and CDR2 LQKENI come from the germline V gene. CDR3 residues: CASSRGGNGNQPQHF. Written as DNA, the CDR3 is TGTGCCAGCTCACGGGGGGGGAATGGGAATCAGCCCCAGCATTTT.

The chain is built from TRBV11-2 and TRBJ2-7, with D perhaps matching TRBD1 (6 bases). V lost 6 bases and J lost 5, with 17 bases in between. The CDR3 loop spans 14 amino acids. CDR1 SGHAT and CDR2 FQNNGV come from the germline V gene. The CDR3 loop reads CASSRTGISNEQYF. Here the CDR3 DNA reads TGTGCCAGCAGTCGTACAGGGATTTCAAACGAGCAGTACTTC.

The chain carries TRBV25-1 and TRBJ1-6; 7 bases line up with TRBD1. There are 13 residues in the CDR3. V was clipped by 6 bases and J by 8 bases; unmatched bases: 4. CDR1 and CDR2 (germline): MGHDK, SYGVNS. The CDR3 is CASRQGRDSPLHF. The CDR3 DNA reads as TGTGCCAGCAGACAGGGGAGAGATTCACCCCTCCACTTT.

As for this clone: A much more abundant neighbour one base away suggests this may be a read error. Other DNA sequences within the sample encode an identical CDR3. This rearrangement joins TRBV6-5 to TRBJ1-5; D not certain. CDR1 and CDR2 (germline): MNHEY, SVGAGI. The CDR3 is 13 amino acids. V shed 6 bases and J shed 0 bases, with 6 bases lying between them. The chain's CDR3 is CASSPNSNQPQHF. The CDR3 DNA sequence: TGTGCCAGCAGCCCAAATAGCAATCAGCCCCAGCATTTT.